This T cell receptor (beta chain) was retrieved from a study of prognosis after radiotherapy for stage I lung cancer. TCR beta CDR3 amplification from genomic DNA was performed by two-round multiplex PCR. Amplification during the initial PCR round employed primers specific to each TRBV and TRBJ gene. One entry per CDR3 protein results from TCRdb running MiXCR on the multiplex PCR reads. Of 25,000 to 35,000 distinct CDR3 sequences listed, about 29% are singletons. This clonotype has a count of ten or more. This CDR3 comprises 14 residues. Germline-derived CDR1 and CDR2 are MDHEN and SYDVKM. Trimming cost V 2 bases and J 5 bases, with 12 bases left between them.

This sequence originates from a donor aged 50 or older with non-small cell lung cancer. The chain uses TRBV28 and TRBJ1-2, with D perhaps matching TRBD1 (6 bases). Source: PBMCs, taken before or after stereotactic body radiation therapy (not recorded which). CDR3 sequence (DNA): TGTGCCAGCAGTTTAACAGGGTTTTCATATGGCTACACCTTC. Translating gives CASSLTGFSYGYTF.